The 25 T cell receptor beta chains in this list originate from one sample, sequenced in a study of blood T cell repertoires in COVID-19. Assay used: immunoSEQ multiplex PCR; TCRdb lists only in-frame clones, some missing. In the table there are about 330,000 clones, approximately 88% of which are singletons. The sample was PBMCs or T cells enriched from blood (not recorded which). Source of these receptors: a man aged 25 to 40 who had recovered from COVID-19.

V usage is TRBV5-4 and J usage is TRBJ1-3, with 10 positions matching TRBD1. J gave up 0 bases and V 4 bases, and 4 bases lay outside the gene matches. Per germline, CDR1 SGHNT and CDR2 YYREEE (reference sequence). The CDR3 is 16 residues long. CDR3 loop: CASSLGQGGSGNTIYF. The CDR3 DNA is TGTGCCAGCAGCCTAGGACAGGGGGGCTCTGGAAACACCATATATTTT. The whole variable domain, remainder taken from reference TRBV5-4 and TRBJ1-3, is ETGVTQSPTHLIKTRGQQVTLRCSSQSGHNTVSWYQQALGQGPQFIFQYYREEENGRGNFPPRFSGLQFPNYSSELNVNALELDDSALYLCASSLGQGGSGNTIYFGEGSWLTVV.

The V call is TRBV3-1 (or the pseudogene TRBV3-2), the J call TRBJ2-5; perhaps TRBD2 as D (6 bases). Germline V gene data show CDR1 as LGHDT and CDR2 as YNNKEL (reference sequence). This CDR3 spans 14 amino acids. V lost 4 bases, J lost 5 bases, and 14 bases lay in between. The CDR3 reads CASSPNTGAETQYF. The CDR3 DNA reads TGTGCCAGCAGCCCCAACACGGGAGCTGAGACCCAGTACTTC.

The rearrangement joins TRBV6-5 to TRBJ1-2; D gene unclear. Trimming left V 3 bases short and J 5 bases short, with 13 bases between. Germline V gene lookup returns CDR1 MNHEY and CDR2 SVGAGI. This CDR3 comprises 14 residues. The CDR3 DNA reads as TGTGCCAGCAGTTATCGGTCCAATGGTTATGGCTACACCTTC. It yields the protein CASSYRSNGYGYTF.

This chain connects TRBV9 to TRBJ1-1; TRBD1 agrees at 8 bases. The length of the CDR3 is 12 residues. J was trimmed by 8 bases and V by 4 bases; bases with no gene match: 4. Germline assignment: CDR1 SGDLS and CDR2 YYNGEE. The DNA of the CDR3 is TGTGCCAGCAGCCCTCGGACAGGGGAAGCTTTCTTT. Encoded protein: CASSPRTGEAFF.

This chain joins TRBV6-5 and TRBJ2-7; 7 bases match TRBD2. The germline V gene has CDR1 MNHEY and CDR2 SVGAGI. V lost 9 bases, J lost 5 bases, and 10 bases stayed unmatched. The CDR3 is 13 residues long. The CDR3 DNA sequence: TGTGCCAGGCCGTGGGAGGGTGGTGACGAGCAGTACTTC. Translation: CARPWEGGDEQYF.

The rearrangement links TRBV5-1 to TRBJ2-3, with TRBD1 as a possible D gene (6 bases). V shed 2 bases and J shed 3 bases, with 19 bases lying between them. The CDR3 length is 17 residues. Germline-derived CDR1 and CDR2 are SGHRS and YFSETQ. The CDR3 coding sequence is TGCGCCAGCAGCTTTAGGACAGAACGCTGGGGGACAGATACGCAGTATTTT. Amino acids: CASSFRTERWGTDTQYF.

CDR3: CASSAIWTTVNSPLHF. The DNA of the CDR3 is TGTGCCAGCAGCGCAATCTGGACAACGGTTAATTCACCCCTCCACTTT. This chain connects TRBV5-5 to TRBJ1-6, with a possible D match to TRBD1 (5 bases). Trimming pared 4 bases from V and 6 bases from J, leaving 17 bases between. The CDR3 is 16 amino acids. The V gene's germline CDR1 is SGHKS and CDR2 YYEKEE (reference sequence).

The J gene is TRBJ2-1, the V gene TRBV3-1 (or the pseudogene TRBV3-2), with a possible D match to TRBD2 (6 bases). Germline V gene data show CDR1 as LGHDT and CDR2 as YNNKEL (reference sequence). CDR3 length: 17 residues. V was pared by 2 bases and J by 4 bases, with 18 bases between. CDR3 sequence reads: CASSQWNLLAVYNEQFF. For the CDR3, the DNA is TGTGCCAGCAGCCAATGGAATCTGTTAGCGGTGTACAATGAGCAGTTCTTC.

The V and J genes are TRBV7-9 and TRBJ2-1; D unresolved. The CDR3 consists of 16 residues. Germline V CDR1 and CDR2: SEHNR, FQNEAQ (reference sequence). V was clipped by 6 bases and J by 0 bases, with 15 bases between them. CDR3 loop: CASRLTPTSSYNEQFF. The CDR3 bases are TGTGCCAGCAGACTAACGCCCACGAGCTCCTACAATGAGCAGTTCTTC.

The V call is TRBV7-9, the J call TRBJ1-5; D call uncertain. The germline gives CDR1 SEHNR, CDR2 FQNEAQ (reference sequence). This CDR3 spans 14 amino acids. The V end lost 0 bases, the J end lost 6 bases, and 9 bases lay between the germline ends. CDR3 region: CASSLAGSGQPQHF. Here the CDR3 DNA reads TGTGCCAGCAGCTTAGCAGGGAGTGGTCAGCCCCAGCATTTT.

The rearrangement joins TRBV29-1 to TRBJ2-2; D possibly corresponds to TRBD1 (5 bases). Deletions cut 7 bases from V and 7 bases from J, with 13 bases between. Germline V CDR1 and CDR2: SQVTM, ANQGSEA. The CDR3 has 12 amino acids. The CDR3 DNA sequence: TGCAGCGGTGGGTGGGGCGACGGGGAGCTGTTTTTT. Its translation is CSGGWGDGELFF.

The J gene is TRBJ2-3, the V gene TRBV11-1, with a possible D match to TRBD1 (7 bases). CDR1 SGHAT and CDR2 FQDESV come from the germline V gene (reference sequence). Trimming pared 8 bases from V and 2 bases from J, leaving 11 bases between. This CDR3 comprises 13 residues. The CDR3 coding sequence is TGTGCCAGCGCAGGGGGGTCCACAGATACGCAGTATTTT. Protein product: CASAGGSTDTQYF.

The chain couples TRBV2 to TRBJ2-2; no definite D call. This CDR3 spans 15 amino acids. V was cut by 3 bases and J by 2 bases, with 10 bases left in between. Germline V gene lookup returns CDR1 SNHLY and CDR2 FYNNEI. The CDR3 region is CASSDLSTNTGELFF. The CDR3 DNA reads TGTGCCAGCAGTGATCTTAGCACCAACACCGGGGAGCTGTTTTTT.

The chain links TRBV20-1 to TRBJ2-4; D possibly corresponds to TRBD2 (5 bases). Looked up from germline, CDR1 is DFQATT and CDR2 is SNEGSKA (reference sequence). Trimming left V 3 bases short and J 1 base short, with 16 bases between. The CDR3 has 16 amino acids. DNA of the CDR3: TGCAGTGCTAGTGGTCTCGGAGGCAACGCCAAAAACATTCAGTACTTC. This codes for CSASGLGGNAKNIQYF.

The gene calls are TRBV9 and TRBJ2-7; TRBD2 agrees at 7 bases. V lost 0 bases, J lost 0 bases, and 9 bases stayed unmatched. The CDR3 totals 17 residues. Germline CDR1 SGDLS, CDR2 YYNGEE. The CDR3 loop reads CASSVDGGTESSYEQYF. Here the CDR3 DNA reads TGTGCCAGCAGCGTAGACGGGGGGACGGAGAGCTCCTACGAGCAGTACTTC. The full variable domain, in which reference TRBV9 and TRBJ2-7 provide the parts outside the CDR3, is DSGVTQTPKHLITATGQRVTLRCSPRSGDLSVYWYQQSLDQGLQFLIQYYNGEERAKGNILERFSAQQFPDLHSELNLSSLELGDSALYFCASSVDGGTESSYEQYFGPGTRLTVT.

The chain links TRBV7-8 to TRBJ1-5; TRBD1 is a possible D gene (6 bases). The length of the CDR3 is 15 residues. Per germline, CDR1 SGHVS and CDR2 FQNEAQ. V lost 4 bases, J lost 0 bases, and 10 bases lay in between. As DNA, the CDR3 is TGTGCCAGCAGCTGGACAGAGGATAGCAATCAGCCCCAGCATTTT. Its translation is CASSWTEDSNQPQHF.

This chain links TRBV5-4 with TRBJ1-2; D is perhaps TRBD1 (5 bases). The CDR3 is 14 residues long. V was pared by 0 bases and J by 8 bases, with 14 bases between. Germline CDR1 and CDR2: SGHNT and YYREEE (reference sequence). The DNA for the CDR3 is TGTGCCAGCAGCTTGGGAAGGGGAGCGGGAGGCTACACCTTC. Its protein is CASSLGRGAGGYTF. Full variable domain (remainder filled in from reference TRBV5-4 and TRBJ1-2): ETGVTQSPTHLIKTRGQQVTLRCSSQSGHNTVSWYQQALGQGPQFIFQYYREEENGRGNFPPRFSGLQFPNYSSELNVNALELDDSALYLCASSLGRGAGGYTFGSGTRLTVV.

This chain joins TRBV4-1 and TRBJ2-5; D is uncertain. The CDR3 consists of 14 residues. The ends were cut back, 1 base at V and 4 bases at J, with 10 bases in the middle. Germline V gene lookup returns CDR1 MGHRA and CDR2 YSYEKL. The CDR3 sequence is CASSQGRGLETQYF. The DNA for the CDR3 is TGCGCCAGCAGCCAAGGCCGCGGTCTAGAGACCCAGTACTTC.

The genes are TRBV2 and TRBJ2-7; tentatively, D is TRBD1 (5 bases). The length of the CDR3 is 15 residues. Germline loops: CDR1 SNHLY, CDR2 FYNNEI. V was cut by 5 bases and J by 2 bases, with 16 bases left in between. The CDR3 DNA reads as TGTGCCAGCAGTCAAACAGTGGGGCTAACCTACGAGCAGTACTTC. Its protein product is CASSQTVGLTYEQYF.

This chain uses TRBV28 with TRBJ2-7; TRBD2 aligns across 11 bases. The CDR3 length is 15 residues. CDR1 MDHEN and CDR2 SYDVKM come from the germline V gene. Germline trimming cut 2 bases from V and 5 bases from J; bases unmatched to any gene: 5. The CDR3 loop is CASSLVAGGMDEQYF. The DNA for the CDR3 is TGTGCCAGCAGTTTAGTAGCGGGGGGGATGGACGAGCAGTACTTC. The entire variable domain, with the rest obtained from reference TRBV28 and TRBJ2-7, is as follows: DVKVTQSSRYLVKRTGEKVFLECVQDMDHENMFWYRQDPGLGLRLIYFSYDVKMKEKGDIPEGYSVSREKKERFSLILESASTNQTSMYLCASSLVAGGMDEQYFGPGTRLTVT.

J is TRBJ2-3 and V is TRBV3-1 (or the pseudogene TRBV3-2); 7 bases fit TRBD2. The CDR3 totals 20 residues. The V and J ends lost 6 bases and 3 bases, in that order; junction bases with no gene match: 24. The V gene's germline CDR1 is LGHDT and CDR2 YNNKEL (reference sequence). The CDR3 is CASSATSELVEGVSTDTQYF. In DNA, the CDR3 is TGTGCCAGCAGTGCTACTAGCGAACTAGTAGAGGGAGTTTCGACAGATACGCAGTATTTT.

The chain carries TRBV19 and TRBJ2-7; possible D gene TRBD2, 7 bases. This CDR3 comprises 14 residues. With 3 bases removed from V and 4 bases from J, the gap between germline ends came to 13 bases. Germline CDR1 reads LNHDA; CDR2 reads SQIVND (reference sequence). CDR3 coding DNA: TGTGCCAGTAGTATCGGCAGGGGAGGGTACGAGCAGTACTTC. Translation gives CASSIGRGGYEQYF.

The chain links TRBV2 to TRBJ1-2, with a tentative D call TRBD1 (6 bases). The germline V gene encodes CDR1 SNHLY and CDR2 FYNNEI. Trimming cost V 5 bases and J 7 bases, with 11 bases left between them. The CDR3 sequence is 12 residues long. As DNA, the CDR3 is TGTGCCAGCAGTCTCCAGGGGTCTGGCTACACCTTC. Protein sequence: CASSLQGSGYTF. Drawing the rest from reference TRBV2 and TRBJ1-2, the complete variable domain is EPEVTQTPSHQVTQMGQEVILRCVPISNHLYFYWYRQILGQKVEFLVSFYNNEISEKSEIFDDQFSVERPDGSNFTLKIRSTKLEDSAMYFCASSLQGSGYTFGSGTRLTVV.

The chain uses TRBV10-2 and TRBJ1-2, with D possibly being TRBD1 (6 bases). The V end was cut by 3 bases, the J end by 5 bases, with 16 bases between. Germline lookup yields CDR1 WSHSY and CDR2 SAAADI. The CDR3 is 15 amino acids. CDR3 DNA: TGCGCCAGCAGTGAATGGGCAGGGGCGGAGTATGGCTACACCTTC. This codes for CASSEWAGAEYGYTF.

This clone is a singleton in its sample. The rearrangement links TRBV5-6 to TRBJ1-1; weak D call: TRBD1 (6 bases). With 4 bases removed from V and 1 base from J, the gap between germline ends came to 20 bases. The CDR3 contains 17 residues. Germline assignment: CDR1 SGHDT and CDR2 YYEEEE. DNA for the CDR3: TGTGCCAGCAGCCCGTCGGCGGCAGGGGTGGGGAACACTGAAGCTTTCTTT. Translating it yields CASSPSAAGVGNTEAFF.